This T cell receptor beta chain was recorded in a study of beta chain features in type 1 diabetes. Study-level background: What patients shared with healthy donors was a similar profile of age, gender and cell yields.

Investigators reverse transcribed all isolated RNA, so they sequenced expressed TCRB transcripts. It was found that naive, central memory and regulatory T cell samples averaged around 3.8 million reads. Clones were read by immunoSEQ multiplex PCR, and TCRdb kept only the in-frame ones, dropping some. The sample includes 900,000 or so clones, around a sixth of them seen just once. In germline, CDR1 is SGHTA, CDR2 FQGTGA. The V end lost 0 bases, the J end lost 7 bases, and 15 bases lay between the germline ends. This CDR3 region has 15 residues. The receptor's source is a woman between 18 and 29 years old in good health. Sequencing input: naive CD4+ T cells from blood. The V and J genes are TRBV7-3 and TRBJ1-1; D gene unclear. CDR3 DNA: TGTGCCAGCAGCTTAACCTCTTTGGGGAGAGGTGAAGCTTTCTTT. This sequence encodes CASSLTSLGRGEAFF.